This section outlines one TCR beta chain sequence together with its context. The data were taken from a study of blood T cell repertoires in COVID-19. Study-level information: The study drew acute and convalescent COVID-19 samples from the United States, Italy and Spain.

Per the original data handling: Scientists estimated how many nucleated cells there were by amplifying reference gene primers. Repertoires were generated with immunoSEQ multiplex PCR, while TCRdb's copy carries only in-frame clones and drops some. V and J calls and clone size are as listed in that table; D and trimming were resolved from the DNA. This table holds roughly 100,000 clones, more than 70% found once. Per germline, CDR1 ENHRY and CDR2 SYGVKD. V was clipped by 0 bases and J by 12 bases, with 18 bases between them. This CDR3 spans 15 amino acids. The chain is built from TRBV10-3 and TRBJ2-1, with D perhaps TRBD1 (8 bases). This clonotype was obtained from a woman under 40 with acute or convalescent COVID-19. Sequencing was performed on peripheral blood. CDR3 coding DNA: TGTGCCATCAGTGAGTCGAGCGGGACAGGAGTTGGGCAGTTCTTC. This translates into CAISESSGTGVGQFF.